Reported below is one T cell receptor (beta chain). Measured with immunoSEQ multiplex PCR; TCRdb has only the in-frame clones, and not every one. The data show some 14,000 clones, around three quarters seen once. This entry belongs to a study of neoadjuvant anti-PD-1 for oral cavity cancer. V lost 7 bases and J lost 9, with 16 bases in between. CDR1 and CDR2 from the germline V gene are MNHEY and SMNVEV (reference sequence). The CDR3 runs 13 residues. Time point indicated: after neoadjuvant nivolumab, at surgical resection. Cohort: HPV-negative, locally advanced oral cavity squamous cell carcinoma patients.

The sample here was PBMCs, taken after nivolumab (anti-PD-1) treatment. The clonotype was recovered from a person aged 35-79 years with oral cavity squamous cell carcinoma. The rearrangement links TRBV27 to TRBJ1-5; D is uncertain. CDR3 sequence (DNA): TGTGCCAGCATTCGGACGGGATCGGCGCCCCAGCATTTT. Its protein product is CASIRTGSAPQHF.